Each of the 9 T cell receptor beta chains below was sequenced from the same sample in a study of blood T cell repertoires in COVID-19. Measured with immunoSEQ multiplex PCR; TCRdb has only the in-frame clones, and not every one. The data show 190,000 or so clones, roughly 84% seen once. Sequenced: peripheral blood. These receptors all stem from a woman at least 80 years old with acute or convalescent COVID-19.

This chain uses TRBV6-5 with TRBJ1-1; tentatively, D is TRBD1 (6 bases). Germline V gives CDR1 MNHEY, CDR2 SVGAGI. CDR3 length: 16 residues. The V gene lost 2 bases and the J gene lost 2 bases, with 15 bases spanning the gap. CDR3: CASSYNVGTPNTEAFF. The CDR3 DNA reads TGTGCCAGCAGTTACAATGTGGGGACACCTAACACTGAAGCTTTCTTT.

This clone was detected only a few times. This sequence joins TRBV18 and TRBJ1-1, with D perhaps matching TRBD1 (5 bases). Per germline, CDR1 KGHSH and CDR2 LQKENI. V was cut by 8 bases and J by 1 base, with 17 bases left in between. CDR3 size: 15 residues. The CDR3 region is CASAVGGAGNTEAFF. As DNA, the CDR3 is TGTGCCAGCGCCGTCGGGGGAGCAGGGAACACTGAAGCTTTCTTT.

The chain joins TRBV30 to TRBJ2-1; D remains unclear. CDR1 is GTSNPN and CDR2 is SVGIG in the germline V gene (reference sequence). The CDR3 loop spans 13 amino acids. V was cut by 5 bases and J by 0 bases, with 8 bases left in between. CDR3 sequence: CAWVESSYNEQFF. The CDR3 region has the DNA TGTGCCTGGGTTGAGAGCTCCTACAATGAGCAGTTCTTC.

The gene calls are TRBV9 and TRBJ2-1; 8 bases agree with TRBD2. V lost 4 bases to trimming and J lost 3 bases; unmatched junction nucleotides: 9. CDR1 and CDR2 (germline): SGDLS, YYNGEE. The CDR3 is 16 amino acids. The CDR3 loop is CASSPGGADNYNEQFF. CDR3 DNA sequence: TGTGCCAGCAGCCCGGGGGGGGCGGACAACTACAATGAGCAGTTCTTC.

The chain is built from TRBV5-1 and TRBJ2-3, with 7 bases that match TRBD2. The CDR3 contains 14 residues. Trimming took 4 bases from V and 2 from J; bases not matched to a gene: 4. Germline V gives CDR1 SGHRS, CDR2 YFSETQ. CDR3 sequence (DNA): TGCGCCAGCAGCCCGACTAGCCACACAGATACGCAGTATTTT. Translating gives CASSPTSHTDTQYF.

The chain carries TRBV6-2 or TRBV6-3 and TRBJ1-4; TRBD1 is a possible D gene (5 bases). The V and J ends lost 2 bases and 0 bases respectively, with 19 bases between them. The CDR3 has 19 residues. The germline V gene has CDR1 MNHEY and CDR2 SVGEGT. This CDR3 is CASSYNPRGVGTTNEKLFF. The CDR3 DNA reads as TGTGCCAGCAGTTACAACCCTCGGGGGGTTGGGACAACTAATGAAAAACTGTTTTTT.

The gene calls are TRBV6-5 and TRBJ2-4, with a tentative D call TRBD2 (5 bases). CDR3 length equals 15 residues. Germline assignment: CDR1 MNHEY and CDR2 SVGAGI. With 7 bases removed from V and 7 bases from J, the gap between germline ends came to 20 bases. CDR3 loop: CASTEGRTSANIQYF. The CDR3 DNA reads TGTGCCAGCACAGAAGGGCGGACTTCCGCGAACATTCAGTACTTC.

This chain uses TRBV6-1 with TRBJ1-2; D gene unclear. Germline V gene data show CDR1 as MNHNS and CDR2 as SASEGT. Trimming removed 2 bases from V and 2 bases from J, with 9 bases in between. This CDR3 spans 14 amino acids. CDR3 amino acids: CASSEMATNYGYTF. In DNA form, the CDR3 reads TGTGCCAGCAGTGAAATGGCGACAAACTATGGCTACACCTTC.

This clone came up once. V and J are TRBV2 and TRBJ2-7, with 7 bases lining up with TRBD2. Germline V gene sequence: CDR1 SNHLY, CDR2 FYNNEI. V trimming: 9 bases; J trimming: 3 bases; junction bases outside the gene matches: 8. The CDR3 spans 13 residues. For the CDR3, the DNA is TGTGCCAGTGCCCGCGGGAGAGACTACGAGCAGTACTTC. This translates into CASARGRDYEQYF.